This paragraph covers one T cell receptor beta chain sequence. Its cognate antigen is unknown. This sample was included in a study of T cells expressing NK-cell markers. The wider study: Sorted CD3+CD56+NKG2C+, CD3+CD56+NKG2C- and CD3+CD56-NKG2C+ T cells supplied TCR beta repertoires. Among the eight sequenced donors, seven tested HCMV-seropositive and one tested seronegative. Whole-study findings and limits: As a fraction of CD8+ T cells, dominant NKG2C+ clonotypes reached about 1.0-8% in 5 to 7 donors.

This CDR3 is 15 amino acids long. Germline assignment: CDR1 SGHTA and CDR2 FQGTGA. UMIs accompanied the 5'RACE template switching by which TCR beta cDNA was made. Using the 5' RACE reads, TCRdb records one entry per CDR3 protein without DNA. Its table records around 550,000 distinct CDR3 sequences. V is TRBV7-3 and J is TRBJ2-7; TCRdb calls TRBD1, which cannot be checked without DNA. The source material was blood T cells: a sorted CD56 or NKG2C T cell subset, CD4+ or CD8+ T cells, or bulk PBMC T cells (not recorded which). The TCR sequence derives from a man in his late teens or twenties in good health. CDR3 amino acids: CASSLSSGKGHEQYF.